This TCR beta chain is from a study of cytomegalovirus exposure and HLA in healthy donors. Whole-study findings and limits: A later analysis linked a missense variant in DCLRE1C to the trimming of TCR beta V and J genes.

Of note for this clone: The antigen remains unidentified.

The CDR3 covers 13 residues. Germline V gives CDR1 SNHLY, CDR2 FYNNEI. V shed 2 bases and J shed 9 bases, with 13 bases lying between them. PCR primers comprised 60 Vbeta and 13 Jbeta primers. The assay was immunoSEQ multiplex PCR, and TCRdb's table has in-frame clones only and misses some. The sample has 83,000 or so clones, 70% to 80% seen once. This sequence joins TRBV2 and TRBJ1-1; D not resolved. Sequencing used PBMCs. The TCR originated in a middle-aged woman in good health and CMV-seropositive. This CDR3 is CASSEYSGVKAFF. The CDR3 region has the DNA TGTGCCAGCAGTGAATATAGCGGGGTGAAAGCTTTCTTT.